This T cell receptor beta chain appears in the sequencing data of a study of cytomegalovirus exposure and HLA in healthy donors listed by TCRdb under 2017. For the wider study: In an earlier analysis of approximately 500 of the donors, approximately 260 Gb of sequence data and 117 million unique TCR beta sequences from roughly 190 million T cells were reported. A later analysis re-analyzed previously published TCR beta repertoires from 666 donors and added high-resolution HLA genotyping to study TCR occurrence patterns. On average, around 240,000 unique TCR beta nucleotide sequences were sequenced per donor among a few hundred genotyped donors of the cohort, with 15% to 20% of those sequences being non-productive. Donor age, sex, ethnicity and CMV serostatus were collected together with the repertoire data. The study profiled the T cell repertoires of some 610 subjects by immunosequencing and related them to cytomegalovirus serostatus. About five DR-DQ haplotypes were handled as single units for association and clustering, since linkage in the cohort was strong. The number of typed donors differed by locus: about 629-630 for A, B, C, DRB1 and DQB1; approximately 520 for DQA1; 606 for DPA1; and about 450 for DPB1. Among the roughly 390 genotyped donors, about 85% belonged to the genetic ancestry cluster associated with self-reported Caucasian donors. Genome-wide SNP genotypes for about 55% of the roughly 670 donors were used in a later genetic analysis, which treated that subset as a discovery cohort. Class I and class II HLA loci were covered by the typing at four-digit resolution. The study aimed to test whether signatures of past pathogen exposure could be identified by cataloging public T cell receptors. An earlier analysis of more than 450 of the donors used high-throughput TCR beta sequencing to judge whether each TCR beta V gene segment behaved as functional or pseudogenic. Rather than using new phenotypic data, the later analysis identified candidate immune exposures from TCR beta sequences and from how often those sequences occurred across donors. Every repertoire in the discovery cohort had been generated on one and the same sequencing platform. Along with the approximately 650-subject first cohort, a separate validation cohort of over 90 different subjects was used. An early release that covered about 600 HLA-typed donors contained 300 to 350 gigabases of sequencing data and 65 million to 100 million unique TCR sequences. The study combined high-throughput TCR immunosequencing, statistical association of individual TCRs with disease status, and machine learning to predict cytomegalovirus infection status.

Preparation of the library involved the immunoSEQ multiplex PCR assay. For the multiplex PCR, a mixture combining 60 forward primers for TCR Vbeta segments and 13 reverse primers for TCR Jbeta segments was used. A multiplex PCR assay on genomic DNA amplified the CDR3 region of rearranged TCR beta genes. Amplified TCR beta libraries were sequenced as 87-base-pair reads on the Illumina HiSeq System. The authors processed their data as follows. In a later analysis, tens of millions of unique TCR beta chains were counted across the 650 to 700 repertoires, and about 10 million of these chains were shared by at least two donors. To remove PCR and sequencing errors, raw reads were error-corrected and collapsed into unique sequences using a nearest-neighbor algorithm that merged closely related sequences. Alignment of CDR3 sequences to IMGT reference sequences was used to assign V, D and J gene segments. For a sequence to be retained, a match of at least six nucleotides to both a V gene segment and a J gene segment was required. Rearrangements were classified as productive when the CDR3 lacked stop codons and remained in frame with V and J, and all other rearrangements were classified as non-productive. Following IMGT convention, CDR3 was defined as the stretch from the second conserved V-encoded cysteine to the conserved J-encoded phenylalanine. In an earlier analysis of more than 550 of the donors, sequences lacking an unambiguous match to a single V gene segment were excluded. In an earlier analysis of several hundred of the donors, V segments were called functional above 56.7% productive rearrangements and were called segregating when the between-donor standard deviation exceeded 5%. A statistical classification framework was developed to diagnose cytomegalovirus status using the catalog of TCR beta chain sequences. In a later analysis, TCR nucleotide sequences were compared against IMGT/GENE-DB human TR gene sequences so that V and J genes could be assigned. A later analysis assigned CDR3 sequences and most-parsimonious VDJ recombination scenarios with the TCRdist pipeline. In a later analysis, each TCR beta chain was defined by its CDR3 amino acid sequence together with its V-gene family, and reads without a unique V-gene family were excluded. A later analysis removed 550 to 650 highly shared, low-generation-probability nucleotide sequences to deal with suspected cross-contamination and a sequencing artifact. In a later analysis, a clonal expansion index for each public chain was calculated from normalized within-repertoire ranks of inferred template counts. In a later analysis, generation probabilities were computed with a VDJ recombination model fitted to out-of-frame rearrangements, and the resulting probabilities were checked against IGoR. Hypergeometric tests were used in a later analysis to score TCR-TCR, TCR-HLA and TCR-CMV co-occurrence, with a repertoire-size bias correction applied to the TCR pairs. A later analysis estimated false discovery rates by permuting HLA or CMV assignments 20 times. In a later analysis, co-occurring TCRs were grouped using DBSCAN, with TCRdist sequence similarity added in when clustering inside HLA-allele-positive subsets. Co-occurrence clustering excluded repertoires with fewer than 30,000 or more than 120,000 public chains, plus five with anomalous nucleotide sharing. This immuneACCESS table, as held by TCRdb, lists in-frame sequences with V and J called but not all clones. Of the missing ones, under half trace to an unresolved V gene in checked studies; the others have no known cause. For V, J and clone size, that table is used; D and trimming come from the DNA. Present in this sample are 55,000 to 85,000 clones, 55% to 80% of which were seen just once. Clones ranked in the top ten supply around 3.1% of the sample.

In its sample, this clone was seen a few times. Its antigen is not yet known. No per-base quality is available; no much larger clone lies one base away. CDR1 and CDR2 (SEHNR, FQNEAQ) derive from the germline V gene (reference sequence). Reading from cysteine to phenylalanine, the CDR3 counts 16 amino acids. The DNA shown is the 48-base CDR3, in frame from base 1. Trimming accounts for 5 bases at V and 0 bases at J, while the number of junction bases matched to no gene is 9. What the research found in general, with its limitations: The only immune exposure information available for the cohort was CMV serostatus. Because HLA typing was missing for some donors at each locus, association tests included only the typed subset. A later analysis associated about 18,000 TCR beta sequences with specific HLA alleles at a false discovery rate of 0.05. Cytomegalovirus status was reported to be diagnosed by the classifier with high specificity and sensitivity in both the original and validation cohorts. A later analysis found that most CMV-associated TCR beta chains appeared HLA-restricted, with HLA associations seemingly driven largely by CMV exposure. Because counts were too low, 15 to 20 rarely observed V segments, including chromosome 9 orphons, were excluded from the earlier analysis of 587 of the donors. Because the 87-base-pair reads could not distinguish some IMGT-functional V segments, including TRBV6-2 and TRBV6-3, those segments were excluded. In an earlier analysis of 587 of the donors, most TCR beta V segments appeared in productive rearrangements about 87% or about 30% of the time, broadly matching IMGT annotations. A later analysis found that HLA-associated TCR beta chains were more clonally expanded and had lower generation probabilities than equally common non-associated chains. Correlated functional status among segregating V segments might reflect linkage disequilibrium, but an unknown experimental factor could not be ruled out. In a later analysis, the rate of TCR association differed among HLA loci, with DRB1 alleles having the most associated TCRs and HLA-C alleles having the fewest. The study gave a list of 150 to 200 TCR beta chains associated with cytomegalovirus. Only TCR beta chains were sequenced in this cohort, and the absence of alpha or paired-chain data limited detectable features. In a later genetic analysis, a missense DCLRE1C variant was associated with V-gene and J-gene trimming of TCR beta chains, and the association was replicated in an independent cohort. A few of the identified cytomegalovirus-associated TCR beta chains were confirmed in vitro to be specific for cytomegalovirus antigens. In a later genetic analysis, fewer N-insertions in productive TCRs were reported among donors in an Asian-associated ancestry cluster than the roughly 640-donor mean. While some public TCRs were present in many individuals, most TCR sequences turned up only very rarely across donors. In a later analysis, several top co-occurrence clusters were reported to appear linked to parvovirus B19, influenza, CMV and Epstein-Barr virus. A group of highly shared sequence variants was considered likely to be a technical artifact of the sequencing pipeline. When HLA alleles, especially DR and DQ, strongly co-occurred, TCR associations were difficult to assign to individual alleles. It was suggested by the authors that the approach could potentially be generalized to other disease states and immunological phenotypes. A further reported finding was that TCR beta sequences accurately predicted the HLA-A and HLA-B alleles for most subjects in the first cohort. Roughly uniform sequencing depth across donors was assumed in presence/absence analyses, although this assumption may not hold.

In total, over 600 healthy bone marrow donors made up the cohort. At the time of sampling, every cohort member was nominally healthy, though immune exposures that went unrecorded were likely present. The donor was CMV seronegative and was included in the group of a few hundred seronegative cohort members. A peripheral blood sample was provided by each donor, and peripheral blood mononuclear cells were used for TCR beta sequencing. The Qiagen DNeasy Blood Extraction Kit was used to extract genomic DNA from the blood cell samples. The sequencing sample was made of PBMCs. This clonotype was obtained from a woman in her fifties or sixties in good health and CMV-seronegative. The chain was built from TRBV7-9 and TRBJ2-7; 8 of the junction bases match TRBD1. The CDR3 here reads CASSAGQGVFSYEQYF. The sequenced DNA is TGTGCCAGCAGCGCCGGACAGGGTGTGTTCTCCTACGAGCAGTACTTC.